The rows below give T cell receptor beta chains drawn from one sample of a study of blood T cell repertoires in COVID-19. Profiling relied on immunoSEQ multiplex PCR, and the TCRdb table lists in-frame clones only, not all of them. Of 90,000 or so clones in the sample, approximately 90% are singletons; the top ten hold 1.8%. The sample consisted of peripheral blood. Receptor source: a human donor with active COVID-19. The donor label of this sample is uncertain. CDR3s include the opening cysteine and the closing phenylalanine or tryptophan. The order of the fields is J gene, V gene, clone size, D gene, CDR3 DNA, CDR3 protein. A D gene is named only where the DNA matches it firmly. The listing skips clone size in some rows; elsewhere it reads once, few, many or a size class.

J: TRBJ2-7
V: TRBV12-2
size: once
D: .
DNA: TGTGCAAGTCGCACCCAGCAGGGTGGATACGAGCAGTACTTC
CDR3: CASRTQQGGYEQYF

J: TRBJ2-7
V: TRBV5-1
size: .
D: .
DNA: TGCGCCAGCAGCTTGACGAGGTATGGGTCCGAGCAGTACTTC
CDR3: CASSLTRYGSEQYF

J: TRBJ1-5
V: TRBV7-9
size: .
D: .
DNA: TGTGCCAGCAGCGAGAACTCCCAGCCCCAGCATTTT
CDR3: CASSENSQPQHF

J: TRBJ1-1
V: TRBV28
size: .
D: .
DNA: TGTGCCAGCAGCTCCCTGGTGAGCGGAGCTTTCTTT
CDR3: CASSSLVSGAFF

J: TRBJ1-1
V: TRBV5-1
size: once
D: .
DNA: TGCGCCAGCAGCTTGGCCGGCTACAGGGAAGCTTTCTTT
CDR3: CASSLAGYREAFF

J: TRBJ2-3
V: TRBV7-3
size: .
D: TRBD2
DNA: TGTGCCAGCAGCTTCAGCGGGGGGCGGGGCACAGATACGCAGTATTTT
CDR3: CASSFSGGRGTDTQYF

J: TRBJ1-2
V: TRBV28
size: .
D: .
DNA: TGTGCCAGCAGAACCACAGGGCCTAACTATGGCCACACCTTC
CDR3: CASRTTGPNYGHTF

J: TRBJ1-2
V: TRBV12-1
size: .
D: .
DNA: TGTGCCAGCAGCGCCCCGGGACACTTCTATGGCTACACCTTC
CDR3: CASSAPGHFYGYTF

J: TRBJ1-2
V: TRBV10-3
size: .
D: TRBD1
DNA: TGTGCCATCAGTGGACAGGGGATAGGGAACTATGGCTACACCTTC
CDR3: CAISGQGIGNYGYTF

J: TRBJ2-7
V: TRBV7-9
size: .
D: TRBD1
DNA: TGTGCCAGCAGCTCTGAGGGGACAGACCTCTCCTACGAGCAGTACTTC
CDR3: CASSSEGTDLSYEQYF

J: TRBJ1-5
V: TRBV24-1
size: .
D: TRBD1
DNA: TGTGCCACCCACAGGGGGTTCAAGAATCAGCCCCAGCATTTT
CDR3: CATHRGFKNQPQHF

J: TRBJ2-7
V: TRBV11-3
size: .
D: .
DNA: TGTGCCAGCAGCTTAGGGAGAGACTACGAGCAGTACTTC
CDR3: CASSLGRDYEQYF

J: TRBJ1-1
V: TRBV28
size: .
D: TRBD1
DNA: TGTGCCAGCAGTCTACCCCAGTGGGGACAGGGGAATAACACTGAAGCTTTCTTT
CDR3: CASSLPQWGQGNNTEAFF

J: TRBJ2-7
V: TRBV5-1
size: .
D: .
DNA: TGCGCCAGCAGCGGAGGGGTACTGGTTTCCTACGAGCAGTACTTC
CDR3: CASSGGVLVSYEQYF

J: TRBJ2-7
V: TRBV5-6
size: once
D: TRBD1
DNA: TGTGCCAGCTCACTTGGGACAGCTTTCCCCTACGAGCAGTACTTC
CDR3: CASSLGTAFPYEQYF

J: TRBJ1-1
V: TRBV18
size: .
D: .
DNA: TGTGCCAGCTCACCACCGTTAGTTCGGAACACTGAAGCTTTCTTT
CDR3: CASSPPLVRNTEAFF

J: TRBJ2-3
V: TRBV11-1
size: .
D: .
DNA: TGTGCCAGCAGCTTAAACAGGGGGGGGACAGATACGCAGTATTTT
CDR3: CASSLNRGGTDTQYF

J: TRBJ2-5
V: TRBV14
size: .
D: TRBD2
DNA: TGTGCCAGCAGCCAAGCTAGCGGGGGAGGAGAGACCCAGTACTTC
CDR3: CASSQASGGGETQYF

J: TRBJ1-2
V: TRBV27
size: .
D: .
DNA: TGTGCCAGCAGTCCCGTTCCAGTAGGACAGATCTATGGCTACACCTTC
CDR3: CASSPVPVGQIYGYTF

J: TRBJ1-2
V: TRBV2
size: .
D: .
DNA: TGTGCCAGCACCGAAACCGGAGTTCCTCCCCACACCTTC
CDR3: CASTETGVPPHTF

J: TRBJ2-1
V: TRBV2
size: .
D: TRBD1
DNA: TGTGCCAGCACCCTGGGGACAGGGAGAGGCCATGAGCAGTTCTTC
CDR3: CASTLGTGRGHEQFF

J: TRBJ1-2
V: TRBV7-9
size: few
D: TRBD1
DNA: TGTGCCAGCAGCTCCGGACAGGGTAACTATGGCTACACCTTC
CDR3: CASSSGQGNYGYTF

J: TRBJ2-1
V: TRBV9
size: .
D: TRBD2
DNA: TGTGCCAGCAGCGCCTGGGGTAGCGGGGGTGAGCAGTTCTTC
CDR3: CASSAWGSGGEQFF

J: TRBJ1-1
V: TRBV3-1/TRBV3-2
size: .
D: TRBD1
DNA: TGTGCCAGCAGCCAAGACCAGGGGGCTACTGAAGCTTTCTTT
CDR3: CASSQDQGATEAFF

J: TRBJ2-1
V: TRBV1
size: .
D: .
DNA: TGCACCAGCAGCCAAGGTTTTGAGCGGGGGGGCCTCTACAATGAGCAGTTCTTC
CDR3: CTSSQGFERGGLYNEQFF

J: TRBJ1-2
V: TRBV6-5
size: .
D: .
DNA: TGTGCCAGCAGTTACGGTGCAGGGCACTATGGCTACACCTTC
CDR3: CASSYGAGHYGYTF

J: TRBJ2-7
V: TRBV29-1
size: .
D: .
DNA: TGCAGCGCTTTTGGACCCGCGGGGGCGTACGAGCAGTACTTC
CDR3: CSAFGPAGAYEQYF

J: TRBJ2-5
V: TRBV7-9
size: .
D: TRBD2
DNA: TGTGCCAGCAGCTCGCCCGTAGCGGGGCGTGGAGAGACCCAGTACTTC
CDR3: CASSSPVAGRGETQYF

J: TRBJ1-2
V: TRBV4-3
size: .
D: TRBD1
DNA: TGCGCCAGCAGCCAAGATGGGACAGACGGCTACACCTTC
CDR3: CASSQDGTDGYTF

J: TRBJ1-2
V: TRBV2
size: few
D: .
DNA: TGTGCCAGCAATTTGCGGGAGATGGACTATGGCTACACCTTC
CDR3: CASNLREMDYGYTF

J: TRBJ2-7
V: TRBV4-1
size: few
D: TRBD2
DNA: TGCGCCAGCAGCCGGGGACTAGCGGGGCCCTCTCCTACGAAGCAGTACTTC
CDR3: CASSRGLAGPSPTKQYF

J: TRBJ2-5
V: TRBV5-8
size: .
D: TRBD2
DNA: TGTGCCAGCCCGAAAGCGGGGGGCGTTGTAAGGGGAGAGACCCAGTACTTC
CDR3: CASPKAGGVVRGETQYF

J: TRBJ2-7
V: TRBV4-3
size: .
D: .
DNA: TGCGCCAGCAGCCAAGTGGGGGACTCCTTATACGAGCAGTACTTC
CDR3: CASSQVGDSLYEQYF

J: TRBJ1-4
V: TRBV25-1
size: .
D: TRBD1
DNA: TGTGCCAGCAGTAAACGACAGGGGGCTAATGAAAAACTGTTTTTT
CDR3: CASSKRQGANEKLFF

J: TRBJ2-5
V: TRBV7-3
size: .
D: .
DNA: TGTGCCAGCAGCCCCCAAAATCAAGAGACCCAGTACTTC
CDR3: CASSPQNQETQYF

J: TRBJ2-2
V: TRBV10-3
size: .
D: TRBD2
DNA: TGTGCCATCAGACCCGTAGCGGGGGCAATCACCGGGGAGCTGTTTTTT
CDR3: CAIRPVAGAITGELFF

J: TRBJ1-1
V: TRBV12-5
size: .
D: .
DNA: TGTGCTAGTGGTAAGGACGGGAGCCCCACTGAAGCTTTCTTT
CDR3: CASGKDGSPTEAFF

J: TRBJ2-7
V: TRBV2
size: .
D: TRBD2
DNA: TGTGCCAGCAGTGAAATGGGGCTAGCGGGGGGACACGTGTTC
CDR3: CASSEMGLAGGHVF

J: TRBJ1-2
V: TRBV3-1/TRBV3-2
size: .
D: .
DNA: TGTGCCAGCAGCCAAGATGCAGGGTTGGGTGGCTACACCTTC
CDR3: CASSQDAGLGGYTF

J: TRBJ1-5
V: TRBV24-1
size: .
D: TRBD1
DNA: TGTGCCACCAGTGAGGGACAGGGATATAGCAATCAGCCCCAGCATTTT
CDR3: CATSEGQGYSNQPQHF